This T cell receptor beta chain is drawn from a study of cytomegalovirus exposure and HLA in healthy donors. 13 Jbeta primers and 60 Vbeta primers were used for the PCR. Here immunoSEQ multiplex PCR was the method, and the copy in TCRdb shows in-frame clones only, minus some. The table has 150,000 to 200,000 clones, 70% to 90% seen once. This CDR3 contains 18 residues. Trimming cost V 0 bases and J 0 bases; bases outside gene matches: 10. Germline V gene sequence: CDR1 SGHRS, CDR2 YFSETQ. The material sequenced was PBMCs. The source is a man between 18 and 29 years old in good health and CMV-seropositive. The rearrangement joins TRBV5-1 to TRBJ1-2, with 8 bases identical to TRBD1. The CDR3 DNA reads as TGCGCCAGCAGCTTGGGGGCCGGGACAGGCGTTACTAACTATGGCTACACCTTC. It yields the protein CASSLGAGTGVTNYGYTF.